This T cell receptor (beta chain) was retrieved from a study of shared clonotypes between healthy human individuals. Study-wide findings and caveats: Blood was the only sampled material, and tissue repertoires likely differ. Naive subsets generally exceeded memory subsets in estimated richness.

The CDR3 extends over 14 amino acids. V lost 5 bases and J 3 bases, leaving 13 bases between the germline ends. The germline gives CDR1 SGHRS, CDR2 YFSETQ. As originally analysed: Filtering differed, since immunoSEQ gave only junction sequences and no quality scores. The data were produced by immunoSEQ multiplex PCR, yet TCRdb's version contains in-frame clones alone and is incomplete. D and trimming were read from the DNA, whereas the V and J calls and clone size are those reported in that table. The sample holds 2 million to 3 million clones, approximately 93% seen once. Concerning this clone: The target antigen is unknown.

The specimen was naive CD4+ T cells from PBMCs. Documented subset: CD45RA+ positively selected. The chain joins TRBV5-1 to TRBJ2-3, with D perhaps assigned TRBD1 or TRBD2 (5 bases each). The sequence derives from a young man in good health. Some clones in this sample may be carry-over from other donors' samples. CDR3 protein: CASRRGGETDTQYF. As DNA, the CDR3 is TGCGCCAGCAGGCGTGGGGGAGAAACAGATACGCAGTATTTT.